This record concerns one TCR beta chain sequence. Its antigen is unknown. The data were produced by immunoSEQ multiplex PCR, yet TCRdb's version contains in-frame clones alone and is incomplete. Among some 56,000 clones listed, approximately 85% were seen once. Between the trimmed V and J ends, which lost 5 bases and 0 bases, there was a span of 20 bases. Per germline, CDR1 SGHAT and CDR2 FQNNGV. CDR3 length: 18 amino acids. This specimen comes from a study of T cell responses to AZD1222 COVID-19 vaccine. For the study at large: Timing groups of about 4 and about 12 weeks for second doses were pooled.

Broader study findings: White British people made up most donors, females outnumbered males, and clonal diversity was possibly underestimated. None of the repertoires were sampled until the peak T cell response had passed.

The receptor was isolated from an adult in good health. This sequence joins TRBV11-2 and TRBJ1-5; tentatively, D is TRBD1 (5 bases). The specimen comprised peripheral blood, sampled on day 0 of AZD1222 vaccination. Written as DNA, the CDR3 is TGTGCCAGCAGCCCTTCAGACTCAGGGCCTTATAGCAATCAGCCCCAGCATTTT. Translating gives CASSPSDSGPYSNQPQHF.